These 5 T cell receptor beta chains came from one sample sequenced in a study of identical twins. TCRdb redid the calling of the 5' RACE reads with MiXCR, one entry per CDR3 protein. The sample includes 700,000 or so distinct CDR3 sequences, around 8.6% of them seen just once. These data were also reused for a study on yellow fever vaccine responses in identical twins.

The specimen was PBMCs. The origin of the receptors is a woman aged 18-35 years in good health.

This sequence joins TRBV5-4 and TRBJ2-1; D is perhaps TRBD1 or TRBD2 (6 bases each). CDR1 and CDR2 (germline): SGHNT, YYREEE (reference sequence). Trimming stripped 4 bases from V and 3 bases from J, with 20 bases between. The CDR3 extends over 17 amino acids. CDR3 sequence reads: CASSPEGGGGHYNEQFF. As DNA, the CDR3 is TGTGCCAGCAGCCCGGAGGGGGGCGGCGGGCACTACAATGAGCAGTTCTTC.

The V gene is TRBV29-1, the J gene TRBJ1-6; weak D call: TRBD1 (6 bases). Trimming pared 7 bases from V and 5 bases from J, leaving 12 bases between. Germline assignment: CDR1 SQVTM and CDR2 ANQGSEA. The CDR3 contains 13 residues. For the CDR3, the DNA is TGCAGCGCTCGGGACACCAATAATTCACCCCTCCACTTT. Its protein is CSARDTNNSPLHF.

The V and J genes are TRBV20-1 and TRBJ2-4; perhaps TRBD2 as D (5 bases). V lost 1 base to trimming and J lost 6 bases, with 13 bases between them. The CDR3 extends over 14 amino acids. CDR1 is DFQATT and CDR2 is SNEGSKA in the germline V gene (reference sequence). Written as DNA, the CDR3 is TGCAGTGCTAGAGTCTCGTGGACTTCAAACATTCAGTACTTC. This gives the protein CSARVSWTSNIQYF.

This clonotype showed up many times. The chain employs TRBV5-1 and TRBJ1-1, with 8 bases that match TRBD1. With 3 bases clipped from V and 0 bases from J, the junction kept 13 bases outside the gene matches. Germline assignment: CDR1 SGHRS and CDR2 YFSETQ. This CDR3 spans 18 amino acids. The CDR3 sequence is CASSSGQGVHVMNTEAFF. In DNA form, the CDR3 reads TGCGCCAGCAGCTCCGGACAGGGAGTACATGTCATGAACACTGAAGCTTTCTTT.

The chain employs TRBV12-3 or TRBV12-4 and TRBJ1-4; no clear D gene. The V end was cut by 6 bases, the J end by 7 bases, with 12 bases between. This CDR3 spans 13 amino acids. The CDR3 DNA sequence: TGTGCCAGCAGGACCTACAGTACTGAAAAACTGTTTTTT. Translation: CASRTYSTEKLFF.